The 5 T cell receptor beta chains reported below all come from one sample, sequenced in a study of CD8+CD57+ T cells in acquired aplastic anemia. Genomic DNA constituted the template upon which TCR beta VDJ and CDR3 profiling was performed. TCRdb reprocessed the reads via MiXCR and lists one record per CDR3 protein. Of fewer than 200,000 distinct CDR3 sequences in the sample, approximately 40% are singletons; the top ten hold approximately 1.1%. Sequencing was performed on sorted CD4+, CD8+, or CD8+CD57+ T cells (not recorded which) from PBMCs. These receptors originate from a human donor in good health.

This clonotype was seen once. A clone one base away is much larger, so this may be a read error. CDR3 sequence (DNA): TGTACCAGCAGAGCGGGGACAGGGCTCAATCAGCCCCAGCATTTT. Translation gives CTSRAGTGLNQPQHF. The J gene is TRBJ1-5, the V gene TRBV12-3 or TRBV12-4, with TRBD1 matching over 9 bases. CDR3 length: 15 residues.

This clonotype has a count of ten or more. The J gene is TRBJ1-1, the V gene TRBV7-2; unclear D gene. Germline V gene lookup returns CDR1 SGHTA and CDR2 FQGNSA. The CDR3 spans 10 residues. V was clipped by 6 bases and J by 8 bases, with 7 bases between them. CDR3 DNA sequence: TGTGCCAGCAGGGGGAGAGAAGCTTTCTTT. Translated: CASRGREAFF.

At least ten counts were recorded for this clonotype. The chain employs TRBV5-1 and TRBJ2-2; 11 bases agree with TRBD1. The CDR3 has 17 amino acids. Looked up from germline, CDR1 is SGHRS and CDR2 is YFSETQ. J lost 6 bases, V lost 4 bases, and 11 bases had no gene match. CDR3 DNA: TGCGCCAGCAGCGCGAGTCTTGGGACAGGGGGACCCGGGGAGCTGTTTTTT. Protein: CASSASLGTGGPGELFF.

This clonotype has a count of ten or more. CDR3 in DNA: TGTGCCAGCAGTGAGGGTGGGAGCAATCAGCCCCAGCATTTT. Protein sequence: CASSEGGSNQPQHF. The chain combines TRBV6-1 with TRBJ1-5; D is uncertain. The V gene's germline CDR1 is MNHNS and CDR2 SASEGT. The V end lost 3 bases, the J end lost 1 base, and 7 bases lay between the germline ends. This CDR3 is built from 14 residues.

The table lists this clonotype with many counts. J is TRBJ1-2 and V is TRBV10-3; D is uncertain. The CDR3 length is 16 residues. Deletions cut 4 bases from V and 0 bases from J, with 15 bases between. Germline-derived CDR1 and CDR2 are ENHRY and SYGVKD. Written as DNA, the CDR3 is TGTGCCATCAGTGGTTCTGGCCGGCGAGCTAACTATGGCTACACCTTC. Residues: CAISGSGRRANYGYTF.